Included here is one T cell receptor beta chain sequence, with context. Its antigen remains unknown. Produced via immunoSEQ multiplex PCR; TCRdb's table is partial and in-frame only. This table has roughly 130,000 clones, more than 80% appearing once. The ends were cut back, 1 base at V and 0 bases at J, with 14 bases in the middle. This CDR3 has 17 residues. The germline V gene encodes CDR1 SGDLS and CDR2 YYNGEE. The data were obtained in a study of radiation and T cells in renal cell carcinoma. The overall study: Nephrectomy followed 15 Gy stereotactic body radiation by 4 weeks. Study-wide results and limits: Pretreatment tumor biopsies were lacking, so baseline clonotypes are unknown. From baseline, blood top tumor clonotypes peaked at 2 weeks post-radiation.

Time point described: blood 2 weeks post-SBRT. Documented treatment: 15 Gy SBRT to primary tumor, nephrectomy 4 weeks later. This sequence joins TRBV9 and TRBJ2-4; the D gene could be TRBD1 or TRBD2 (5 bases each). The sample in question was blood, obtained from a patient whose treatment included radiotherapy and nephrectomy. The source is a woman aged 60-70 years with renal cell carcinoma. Written as DNA, the CDR3 is TGTGCCAGCAGCGTACGTGGGGACGCCTTAGCCAAAAACATTCAGTACTTC. Residues: CASSVRGDALAKNIQYF.